A single sample gave rise to the 2 T cell receptor beta chains below, sequenced in a study of blood T cell repertoires in COVID-19. Some clones are missing from TCRdb's copy, which holds only in-frame ones; the method was immunoSEQ multiplex PCR. The repertoire holds around 80,000 clones, with 80% to 95% as singletons. The sample comprised peripheral blood. Receptors originate from a woman at least 80 years old with acute or convalescent COVID-19.

The chain is built from TRBV28 and TRBJ1-3; a weak D match, TRBD1 (6 bases). Looked up from germline, CDR1 is MDHEN and CDR2 is SYDVKM. The CDR3 has 14 residues. The V and J ends lost 7 bases and 0 bases respectively, with 10 bases between them. CDR3: CASTNRVSGNTIYF. Written as DNA, the CDR3 is TGTGCCAGCACTAACAGGGTCTCTGGAAACACCATATATTTT. Based on the CDR3 plus reference TRBV28 and TRBJ1-3, the full variable domain is DVKVTQSSRYLVKRTGEKVFLECVQDMDHENMFWYRQDPGLGLRLIYFSYDVKMKEKGDIPEGYSVSREKKERFSLILESASTNQTSMYLCASTNRVSGNTIYFGEGSWLTVV.

The rearrangement links TRBV10-3 to TRBJ1-6, with D possibly being TRBD1 (5 bases). V was trimmed by 6 bases and J by 9 bases, leaving 15 bases between them. Germline V CDR1 and CDR2: ENHRY, SYGVKD. The CDR3 runs to 14 residues. The CDR3 DNA reads TGTGCCATCAGCGGAGACAGTTCTGGTTCACCCCTCCACTTT. Protein product: CAISGDSSGSPLHF.